The text below deals with one T cell receptor beta chain. No antigen is known for it. V lost 6 bases to trimming and J lost 2 bases; unmatched junction nucleotides: 6. CDR1 DFQATT and CDR2 SNEGSKA come from the germline V gene (reference sequence). The CDR3 consists of 15 residues. Each donor supplied 7.5 to 10 milliliters of peripheral blood. The source of the sample is a study of blood T cells in healthy people across ages. Combining a sample-barcoded 5' primer with a J-beta primer mix, a second PCR ran for roughly 6 to 12 cycles. TCRdb processed the 5' RACE reads anew with MiXCR; each CDR3 protein has one entry. The sample consists of 600,000 or so distinct CDR3 sequences, about 30% of them appearing once. Points from the study as a whole: Diversity was higher, and naive CD4+ cells more numerous, in long-lived donors than in aged donors. PBMCs were not sorted, which prevented a conclusive comparison of naive versus antigen-experienced cells.

The receptor's source is a woman aged 80 or over in good health. The chain carries TRBV20-1 and TRBJ2-1; 11 nucleotides line up with TRBD2. What was sequenced was blood. As DNA, the CDR3 is TGCAGTGCGAAGAGACTAGCGGGAACCTACAATGAGCAGTTCTTC. Translation gives CSAKRLAGTYNEQFF.